This T cell receptor beta chain comes out of a study of cytomegalovirus exposure and HLA in healthy donors. Notes on the study in general: A few CMV-associated chains proved CMV antigen-specific in vitro. Roughly uniform sequencing depth across donors was assumed, possibly incorrectly.

With 1 base clipped from V and 5 bases from J, the junction kept 8 bases outside the gene matches. The CDR3 runs 15 residues. Per germline, CDR1 SGHAT and CDR2 FQNNGV. Comment on this clone: Its antigen is currently unknown.

Amplification used 60 Vbeta primers and 13 Jbeta primers. Profiled with immunoSEQ multiplex PCR; TCRdb holds only in-frame clones, not every one. The sample yields fewer than 110,000 clones, under 85% seen once. The rearrangement joins TRBV11-2 to TRBJ2-7; TRBD1 agrees at 7 bases. The TCR was taken from a man aged 50-59 years in good health and CMV-seropositive. The specimen was PBMCs. DNA of the CDR3: TGTGCCAGCAGCTTAGGGCAGGGGGTTCCCCACGAGCAGTACTTC. This gives the protein CASSLGQGVPHEQYF.